This section outlines one T cell receptor (beta chain) sequence together with its context. The antigen remains undetermined. The data are from a study of blood T cells in healthy people across ages. Notes on the study in general: Diversity of TCR beta correlated strongly with naive T cell percentage.

A second PCR of 7 to 11 cycles used a sample-barcoded 5' primer and a J-beta primer mix. TCRdb independently ran MiXCR on the 5' RACE reads; one entry per CDR3 protein. The sample lists about 1,800,000 distinct CDR3 sequences; roughly 27% were seen once. Trimming left V 0 bases short and J 7 bases short, with 13 bases between. The CDR3 contains 14 residues. Germline CDR1 and CDR2: SGHRS and YFSETQ. Each sample provided at least 5.5 micrograms of extracted total RNA. Sample: blood. The receptor's source is a woman aged 25 to 45 in good health. The chain links TRBV5-1 to TRBJ1-2; TRBD1 is a possible D gene (6 bases). The CDR3 DNA reads TGCGCCAGCAGCTTGGCTACAGGGCAGGGTGGCTACACCTTC. Translation gives CASSLATGQGGYTF.